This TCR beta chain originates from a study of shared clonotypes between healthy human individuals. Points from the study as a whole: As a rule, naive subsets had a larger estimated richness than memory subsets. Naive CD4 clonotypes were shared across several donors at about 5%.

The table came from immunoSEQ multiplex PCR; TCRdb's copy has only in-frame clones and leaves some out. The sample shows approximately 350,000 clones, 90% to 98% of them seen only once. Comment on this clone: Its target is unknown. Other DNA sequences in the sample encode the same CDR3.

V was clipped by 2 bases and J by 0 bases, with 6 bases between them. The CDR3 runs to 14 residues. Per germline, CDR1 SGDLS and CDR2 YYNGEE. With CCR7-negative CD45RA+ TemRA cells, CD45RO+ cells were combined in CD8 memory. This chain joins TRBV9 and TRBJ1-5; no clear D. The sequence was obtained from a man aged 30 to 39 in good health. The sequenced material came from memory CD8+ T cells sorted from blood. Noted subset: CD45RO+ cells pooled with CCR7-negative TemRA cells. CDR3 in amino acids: CASSVEGSNQPQHF. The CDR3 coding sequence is TGTGCCAGCAGCGTCGAGGGTAGCAATCAGCCCCAGCATTTT.